Below, 6 T cell receptor beta chains from the same sample are listed, as sequenced in a study of blood T cell repertoires in COVID-19. Generated by immunoSEQ multiplex PCR, the TCRdb table keeps only in-frame clones and is missing some. The sample contains approximately 250,000 clones, around 90% of which appear only once. Sample: PBMCs or T cells enriched from blood (not recorded which). These receptors all stem from a man aged 40-49 years who had been exposed to COVID-19.

The rearrangement joins TRBV4-1 to TRBJ1-5; 7 bases match TRBD1. This CDR3 region has 15 residues. CDR1 MGHRA and CDR2 YSYEKL come from the germline V gene. J lost 3 bases, V lost 4 bases, and 6 bases had no gene match. The CDR3 DNA sequence: TGCGCCAGCAGCCTTCTACAGGGGTACAATCAGCCCCAGCATTTT. Protein: CASSLLQGYNQPQHF.

This chain uses TRBV14 with TRBJ1-1; the D is unclear. The V end lost 1 base, the J end lost 5 bases, and 8 bases lay between the germline ends. The germline V gene has CDR1 SGHDN and CDR2 FVKESK. The CDR3 spans 13 residues. The CDR3 DNA reads as TGTGCCAGCAGCCAAGTCGGGGAAACTGAAGCTTTCTTT. Translating gives CASSQVGETEAFF.

This sequence joins TRBV10-3 and TRBJ1-1; a weak D match, TRBD1 (5 bases). Germline-derived CDR1 and CDR2 are ENHRY and SYGVKD. V lost 7 bases and J 1 base, leaving 13 bases between the germline ends. The CDR3 loop spans 14 amino acids. DNA of the CDR3: TGTGCCATCACGTCTGGGACTAAGAACACTGAAGCTTTCTTT. Residues: CAITSGTKNTEAFF.

The chain uses TRBV28 and TRBJ2-7; D possibly corresponds to TRBD2 (6 bases). Germline V gives CDR1 MDHEN, CDR2 SYDVKM. V was cut by 3 bases and J by 3 bases, with 12 bases left in between. The CDR3 sequence is 14 residues long. The CDR3 nucleotides are TGTGCCAGCAGTTTGGCGACGGGGGACTACGAGCAGTACTTC. Its protein is CASSLATGDYEQYF.

The chain links TRBV5-1 to TRBJ2-7, with a tentative D call TRBD2 (6 bases). This CDR3 has 13 residues. Germline V gives CDR1 SGHRS, CDR2 YFSETQ. Trimming removed 5 bases at V and 2 bases at J, with 11 bases between. In DNA form, the CDR3 reads TGCGCCAGCAGGGAGGGACGTACCTACGAGCAGTACTTC. It specifies CASREGRTYEQYF.

CDR3 bases: TGTGCCAGCAGCCATTCTCTGAACACTGAAGCTTTCTTT. Protein product: CASSHSLNTEAFF. The rearrangement uses TRBV14 and TRBJ1-1; no clear D gene. CDR1 SGHDN and CDR2 FVKESK come from the germline V gene. The V gene lost 3 bases and the J gene lost 0 bases, with 5 bases spanning the gap. This CDR3 spans 13 amino acids.